The 28 T cell receptor beta chains given below trace back to one sample, sequenced in a study of spatial heterogeneity in lung cancer. TCRdb reprocessed the 5' RACE reads via MiXCR and lists one record per CDR3 protein. The profile shows 6,500 to 9,000 distinct CDR3 sequences, under 20% of them singletons. Regarding time point: sample taken at primary tumor resection. These TCRs' antigens remain unknown. Study results and caveats: Within tumors, counts of expanded alpha and beta TCRs tracked tumor mutation counts.

The sequences come from lung tumor tissue, collected at surgery. The origin of the receptors is a female donor with early-stage non-small cell lung cancer.

V gene TRBV28 combines with J gene TRBJ1-6; TRBD1 agrees at 10 bases. Germline V gives CDR1 MDHEN, CDR2 SYDVKM. V lost 1 base to trimming and J lost 8 bases; unmatched junction nucleotides: 5. The CDR3 runs to 16 residues. CDR3 coding DNA: TGTGCCAGCAGTTTATCCGGGACAGGGGTTCATTCACCCCTCCACTTT. This gives the protein CASSLSGTGVHSPLHF.

This clonotype has more than one count but fewer than ten. The chain carries TRBV5-6 and TRBJ1-5, with D unclear. This CDR3 region has 13 residues. The V gene lost 2 bases and the J gene lost 4 bases, with 7 bases spanning the gap. Germline V gives CDR1 SGHDT, CDR2 YYEEEE. This CDR3 is CASSFSENQPQHF. As DNA, the CDR3 is TGTGCCAGCAGCTTTTCCGAGAATCAGCCCCAGCATTTT. The variable domain in full, completed from reference TRBV5-6 and TRBJ1-5, reads DAGVTQSPTHLIKTRGQQVTLRCSPKSGHDTVSWYQQALGQGPQFIFQYYEEEERQRGNFPDRFSGHQFPNYSSELNVNALLLGDSALYLCASSFSENQPQHFGDGTRLSIL.

The chain combines TRBV11-1 with TRBJ2-5, with D uncertain. The CDR3 spans 12 residues. Trimming left V 0 bases short and J 5 bases short, with 4 bases between. Germline-derived CDR1 and CDR2 are SGHAT and FQDESV (reference sequence). The CDR3 region is CASSLAFETQYF. In DNA form, the CDR3 reads TGTGCCAGCAGCTTAGCTTTTGAGACCCAGTACTTC. The complete variable domain, with remaining parts taken from reference TRBV11-1 and TRBJ2-5, reads EAEVAQSPRYKITEKSQAVAFWCDPISGHATLYWYRQILGQGPELLVQFQDESVVDDSQLPKDRFSAERLKGVDSTLKIQPAELGDSAMYLCASSLAFETQYFGPGTRLLVL.

The sample holds one count of this clonotype. The rearrangement links TRBV5-8 to TRBJ1-5; D call uncertain. Trimming took off 2 bases at V and 0 bases at J, with 9 bases between the two ends. Germline V gene lookup returns CDR1 SGHTS and CDR2 YDEGEE. The CDR3 covers 15 residues. The DNA for the CDR3 is TGTGCCAGCAGCTTTGACGGCTATAGCAATCAGCCCCAGCATTTT. It encodes CASSFDGYSNQPQHF.

The chain recombines TRBV5-1 with TRBJ2-7, with D uncertain. The CDR3 has 14 amino acids. Germline V lookup: CDR1 SGHRS, CDR2 YFSETQ. Trimming removed 2 bases at V and 2 bases at J, with 11 bases between. Here the CDR3 reads CASSLGQSPYEQYF. CDR3 nucleotides: TGCGCCAGCAGCTTAGGGCAGAGCCCCTACGAGCAGTACTTC.

By share, this clonotype counts as medium-sized. This chain joins TRBV6-1 and TRBJ2-7; D not resolved. V shed 10 bases and J shed 2 bases, with 9 bases lying between them. Looked up from germline, CDR1 is MNHNS and CDR2 is SASEGT. This CDR3 contains 11 residues. This chain's CDR3 is CATNQAYEQYF. The CDR3 DNA reads TGTGCCACCAACCAGGCCTACGAGCAGTACTTC.

As concerns this clonotype: An end of the junction does not agree with germline; a read error may underlie this. The chain joins TRBV12-3 or TRBV12-4 to TRBJ2-7; 10 bases are a match to TRBD1. This CDR3 is 14 amino acids long. The CDR3 sequence is CASSQGDRGYEPYF. As DNA, the CDR3 is TGTGCCAGCAGTCAAGGGGACAGGGGCTACGAGCCGTACTTC.

The chain has TRBV5-8 and TRBJ2-3; D is uncertain. Germline CDR1 reads SGHTS; CDR2 reads YDEGEE. V lost 2 bases and J lost 5, with 9 bases in between. CDR3 length equals 13 residues. The CDR3 sequence: CASSLRDIDTQYF. Here the CDR3 DNA reads TGTGCCAGCAGCTTAAGGGATATAGATACGCAGTATTTT.

This rearrangement joins TRBV4-2 to TRBJ2-3, with TRBD2 matching 7 bases. Germline CDR1 reads LGHNA; CDR2 reads YNFKEQ. This CDR3 has 19 amino acids. V was pared by 1 base and J by 2 bases, with 15 bases of the junction left unmatched. The CDR3 DNA reads TGTGCCAGCAGCCAAGCTGAGCTTGGTCCTAGCGGAATCACAGATACGCAGTATTTT. This translates into CASSQAELGPSGITDTQYF.

This clonotype is classed as medium-sized (0.01 to 0.1%). The chain couples TRBV20-1 to TRBJ2-7, with a weak D call TRBD2 (7 bases). V was clipped by 3 bases and J by 4 bases, with 22 bases between them. CDR1 and CDR2 (germline): DFQATT, SNEGSKA (reference sequence). CDR3 length: 16 amino acids. DNA of the CDR3: TGCAGTGCTAGCCCCCGGGGGGCTAGCGTTGCATACGAGCAGTACTTC. Its protein product is CSASPRGASVAYEQYF.

The sample holds a few counts of this clonotype. The chain uses TRBV20-1 and TRBJ2-3, with unresolved D. This CDR3 is built from 11 residues. V was trimmed by 1 base and J by 5 bases, leaving 4 bases between them. Germline-derived CDR1 and CDR2 are DFQATT and SNEGSKA (reference sequence). As DNA, the CDR3 is TGCAGTGCTAGAGTAGTAGATACGCAGTATTTT. It specifies CSARVVDTQYF.

There are a few counts of this clonotype. The rearrangement joins TRBV10-3 to TRBJ1-5, with D tentatively TRBD1 (5 bases). V lost 3 bases and J lost 4, with 13 bases in between. Germline V gene lookup returns CDR1 ENHRY and CDR2 SYGVKD. This CDR3 contains 15 residues. The CDR3 nucleotides are TGTGCCATCAGTGATGGGACCGCTACTAATCAGCCCCAGCATTTT. Translation: CAISDGTATNQPQHF.

The chain uses TRBV5-6 and TRBJ1-1; possible D gene TRBD1, 5 bases. Germline V gene sequence: CDR1 SGHDT, CDR2 YYEEEE. Trimming took off 4 bases at V and 0 bases at J, with 10 bases between the two ends. CDR3 length: 14 residues. CDR3 coding DNA: TGTGCCAGCAGCCCCAGGGTTCTGAACACTGAAGCTTTCTTT. This sequence encodes CASSPRVLNTEAFF.

By share of the sample, this clonotype is medium-sized (0.01 to 0.1%). The rearrangement joins TRBV27 to TRBJ2-1; the D gene is possibly TRBD2 (6 bases). Trimming left V 4 bases short and J 8 bases short, with 12 bases between. The CDR3 has 13 residues. The germline V gene encodes CDR1 MNHEY and CDR2 SMNVEV (reference sequence). The CDR3 nucleotides are TGTGCCAGCAGTTCCCGTGGAGGGCATGAGCAGTTCTTC. Encoded protein: CASSSRGGHEQFF.

This clonotype has a handful of counts. The rearrangement links TRBV7-2 to TRBJ1-1; maybe TRBD1 (6 bases). The CDR3 runs to 13 residues. Trimming removed 4 bases at V and 7 bases at J, with 13 bases between. The germline CDR1 and CDR2 sequences are SGHTA and FQGNSA. The CDR3 DNA reads TGTGCCAGCAGCTACGACAGGCGCAATGAAGCTTTCTTT. This encodes CASSYDRRNEAFF.

The V call is TRBV5-6, the J call TRBJ2-7; D is perhaps TRBD1 or TRBD2 (5 bases each). From germline, CDR1 is SGHDT and CDR2 YYEEEE. The length of the CDR3 is 15 residues. V dropped 2 bases and J dropped 2 bases, with 14 bases sitting between them. CDR3 nucleotide sequence: TGTGCCAGCAGCTTTACCGGGGCCTCTCCCTACGAGCAGTACTTC. Its translation: CASSFTGASPYEQYF.

This clonotype was observed a few times. J is TRBJ1-1 and V is TRBV5-1; TRBD1 is a possible D gene (5 bases). The CDR3 loop spans 14 amino acids. The V end was cut by 3 bases, the J end by 0 bases, with 9 bases between. The germline V gene encodes CDR1 SGHRS and CDR2 YFSETQ. The DNA of the CDR3 is TGCGCCAGCAGCTCAGAAGGGGTGAACACTGAAGCTTTCTTT. Its translation is CASSSEGVNTEAFF.

The rearrangement joins TRBV20-1 to TRBJ2-5, with 8 bases aligning to TRBD2. The CDR3 contains 14 residues. V dropped 4 bases and J dropped 2; count of bases not matched to a gene: 6. Germline V gene sequence: CDR1 DFQATT, CDR2 SNEGSKA (reference sequence). The CDR3 region is CSAILAGTQETQYF. The CDR3 DNA sequence: TGCAGTGCTATTTTAGCGGGGACTCAAGAGACCCAGTACTTC.

By proportion, this clonotype is medium-sized. This rearrangement joins TRBV7-2 to TRBJ1-2; 8 bases line up with TRBD1. The CDR3 totals 13 residues. The V and J ends lost 4 bases and 8 bases, in that order; junction bases with no gene match: 6. Looked up from germline, CDR1 is SGHTA and CDR2 is FQGNSA. Here the CDR3 reads CASSSRTGQGYTF. CDR3 sequence (DNA): TGTGCCAGCAGCTCCCGGACAGGGCAAGGCTACACCTTC.

This clonotype has just a few counts. J is TRBJ2-1 and V is TRBV5-4, with TRBD1 matching 8 bases. J gave up 7 bases and V 2 bases, and 8 bases lay outside the gene matches. CDR3 size: 15 residues. The germline gives CDR1 SGHNT, CDR2 YYREEE (reference sequence). CDR3 DNA: TGTGCCAGCAGCTTTGGGGACAGGAGACGTAATGAGCAGTTCTTC. Its protein is CASSFGDRRRNEQFF.

The chain uses TRBV3-1 and TRBJ1-1; 9 nucleotides align to TRBD1. From germline, CDR1 is LGHDT and CDR2 YNNKEL (reference sequence). The V segment lost 3 bases and the J segment 4 bases; nucleotides outside the gene matches: 3. This CDR3 comprises 14 residues. CDR3 sequence: CASSQTGGSTEAFF. As DNA, the CDR3 is TGTGCCAGCAGCCAGACAGGGGGTAGCACTGAAGCTTTCTTT. The full variable domain, its missing parts supplied by reference TRBV3-1 and TRBJ1-1, is DTAVSQTPKYLVTQMGNDKSIKCEQNLGHDTMYWYKQDSKKFLKIMFSYNNKELIINETVPNRFSPKSPDKAHLNLHINSLELGDSAVYFCASSQTGGSTEAFFGQGTRLTVV.

This clonotype came up a few times. The chain carries TRBV9 and TRBJ2-2; the D gene is possibly TRBD2 (6 bases). Trimming left V 4 bases short and J 1 base short, with 14 bases between. Germline V gene data show CDR1 as SGDLS and CDR2 as YYNGEE. The CDR3 runs to 16 residues. The CDR3, as DNA: TGTGCCAGCAGCCCCAGGGCGGGACTGAACACCGGGGAGCTGTTTTTT. Amino acids: CASSPRAGLNTGELFF.

CDR3 loop: CASSPGQGRTDTQYF. The CDR3 DNA sequence: TGCGCCAGCAGCCCAGGACAGGGACGGACAGATACGCAGTATTTT. V is TRBV23-1 and J is TRBJ2-3; TRBD1 matches 8 bases. TRBV23-1 is designated an ORF whose function remains uncertain. Trimming cost V 6 bases and J 3 bases; bases outside gene matches: 8. This CDR3 comprises 15 residues.

The chain is built from TRBV6-2 or TRBV6-3 and TRBJ2-7, with TRBD1 matching 8 bases. Germline V gives CDR1 MNHEY, CDR2 SVGEGT. The J segment lost 9 bases and the V segment lost 4 bases, leaving 11 bases of the junction unmatched. This CDR3 has 14 amino acids. Here the CDR3 reads CASSLARTGTGQYF. DNA of the CDR3: TGTGCCAGCAGTTTAGCCCGGACAGGGACCGGGCAGTACTTC.

The rearrangement links TRBV29-1 to TRBJ2-3; D not certain. In germline, CDR1 is SQVTM, CDR2 ANQGSEA. The CDR3 runs 11 residues. V was trimmed by 8 bases and J by 4 bases, leaving 10 bases between them. The CDR3 reads CSLVFPDTQYF. DNA for the CDR3: TGCAGCCTAGTCTTCCCAGATACGCAGTATTTT.

By sample fraction, this clonotype is medium-sized. The gene calls are TRBV11-3 and TRBJ2-3; D is perhaps TRBD1 (6 bases). The CDR3 sequence is 13 residues long. Trimming shortened V by 9 bases and J by 2 bases, and 12 bases separated the two germline ends. The germline V gene encodes CDR1 SGHNT and CDR2 YENEEA. CDR3 protein: CASAGENTDTQYF. CDR3 nucleotides: TGTGCCAGTGCAGGGGAAAACACAGATACGCAGTATTTT. The variable domain in full, completed from reference TRBV11-3 and TRBJ2-3, reads EAGVVQSPRYKIIEKKQPVAFWCNPISGHNTLYWYLQNLGQGPELLIRYENEEAVDDSQLPKDRFSAERLKGVDSTLKIQPAELGDSAVYLCASAGENTDTQYFGPGTRLTVL.

By share, this clonotype counts as medium-sized. The V gene is TRBV20-1, the J gene TRBJ1-4; TRBD1 matches 9 bases. Trimming removed 1 base from V and 1 base from J; junction bases left unmatched: 16. CDR3 length: 20 amino acids. From germline, CDR1 is DFQATT and CDR2 SNEGSKA (reference sequence). Here the CDR3 DNA reads TGCAGTGCTAGAGCCCTAAGGAGACAAAGGACAGGGGAAACTAATGAAAAACTGTTTTTT. Residues: CSARALRRQRTGETNEKLFF.

V gene TRBV7-9 combines with J gene TRBJ2-7; TRBD1 aligns across 7 bases. The germline V gene encodes CDR1 SEHNR and CDR2 FQNEAQ (reference sequence). V was pared by 1 base and J by 6 bases, with 9 bases of the junction left unmatched. The CDR3 has 15 amino acids. Written as DNA, the CDR3 is TGTGCCAGCAGCTTAGTGGGCAGGGGGACGGGCGAGCAGTACTTC. Translation gives CASSLVGRGTGEQYF. The variable domain in full, completed from reference TRBV7-9 and TRBJ2-7, reads DTGVSQNPRHKITKRGQNVTFRCDPISEHNRLYWYRQTLGQGPEFLTYFQNEAQLEKSRLLSDRFSAERPKGSFSTLEIQRTEQGDSAMYLCASSLVGRGTGEQYFGPGTRLTVT.